This T cell receptor (beta chain) was sequenced in a study of cytomegalovirus exposure and HLA in healthy donors. Study-level points and caveats: It was reportedly the case that the classifier diagnosed cytomegalovirus status with high specificity and sensitivity. Through in vitro validation, a few CMV-associated chains were shown to be specific for CMV antigens. The study recorded 164 TCR beta chains that were cytomegalovirus-associated.

The repertoire was sequenced with immunoSEQ multiplex PCR; TCRdb's copy has only in-frame clones and lacks some. The sample holds around 91,000 clones; approximately 95% are singletons and the top ten take 1.1%. A note on this clone: Antigen: not known.

Trimming pared 5 bases from V and 0 bases from J, leaving 13 bases between. Germline V gene lookup returns CDR1 MDHEN and CDR2 SYDVKM. CDR3 size: 15 residues. The receptor was isolated from a woman aged 25-40 years in good health and CMV-seropositive. The sample was PBMCs. V gene TRBV28 combines with J gene TRBJ1-1; weak D call: TRBD1 (5 bases). The CDR3 region has the DNA TGTGCCAGCAGTCAACCAGGGTCCCTGAACACTGAAGCTTTCTTT. Translation: CASSQPGSLNTEAFF.